The present entry profiles one TCR beta chain with its context. The assay was immunoSEQ multiplex PCR, and TCRdb's table has in-frame clones only and misses some. Found here are tens of thousands of clones, about nine tenths of them singletons; the top ten hold 0.42%. The length of the CDR3 is 14 residues. Trimming pared 1 base from V and 3 bases from J, leaving 10 bases between. From germline, CDR1 is LNHNV and CDR2 YYDKDF (reference sequence). This record belongs to a study of technical replicates of blood from four donors. The receptor was isolated from a human donor in good health. Sequencing input: T cells isolated from PBMCs. The chain is built from TRBV15 and TRBJ2-7, with a possible D match to TRBD1 (5 bases). CDR3 residues: CATSRADRRYEQYF. As DNA, the CDR3 is TGTGCCACCAGCAGAGCAGACAGACGCTACGAGCAGTACTTC.